This T cell receptor beta chain comes out of a study of monozygotic twins with inflammatory bowel disease. General observations from the study: Fewer shared clonotypes with others were found in IBD patients than in healthy twins, especially with disease activity. The study supported no single strong signal or clonotype linked to IBD.

The CDR3 extends over 15 amino acids. Germline V lookup: CDR1 MDHEN, CDR2 SYDVKM. Remarks on this clonotype: Its antigen is unidentified.

TCRdb reanalyzed the 5' RACE reads, giving one entry per CDR3 protein sequence and no DNA. Its listing shows approximately 330,000 distinct CDR3 sequences. Sequencing was carried out using blood. This clonotype was obtained from a human donor with ulcerative colitis or Crohn's disease, or a healthy co-twin of an affected twin (not recorded which). J is TRBJ1-1 and V is TRBV28; TCRdb's assignment of TRBD1 cannot be checked, as there is no DNA. The CDR3 is CASSGSGQLNTEAFF. Looking up the rest from reference TRBV28 and TRBJ1-1 gives the full variable domain: DVKVTQSSRYLVKRTGEKVFLECVQDMDHENMFWYRQDPGLGLRLIYFSYDVKMKEKGDIPEGYSVSREKKERFSLILESASTNQTSMYLCASSGSGQLNTEAFFGQGTRLTVV.